The rows below give T cell receptor beta chains drawn from one sample of a study of cytomegalovirus exposure and HLA in healthy donors. The protocol was immunoSEQ multiplex PCR, while the TCRdb copy is restricted to in-frame clones and leaves out a portion. Here the sample spans tens of thousands of clones, 82% being singletons. Sequenced material: PBMCs. Receptors were obtained from a man between 50 and 59 years old in good health and CMV-seronegative. Each CDR3 is given with its conserved first and last residue. The D gene is left open where the match is weak. Size is stated for part of the rows, as once, few or many counts, or as a class when the clone is expanded.

-,TRBJ2-5,TRBV4-1,TRBD1,TGCGCCAGCAGCCAAGATGGGCAGGGGGTACCCCAAGAGACCCAGTACTTC,CASSQDGQGVPQETQYF
-,TRBJ1-2,TRBV6-5,-,TGTGCCAGCAGTTACGAGGGATCGAGCTATGGCTACACCTTC,CASSYEGSSYGYTF
-,TRBJ2-2,TRBV7-3,-,TGTGCCAGCAGCTTAGAGCACAGGGAATCCGGGGAGCTGTTTTTT,CASSLEHRESGELFF
-,TRBJ2-2,TRBV19,-,TGTGCCGCACCAGGGGAAAACGGGGAGCTGTTTTTT,CAAPGENGELFF
-,TRBJ2-7,TRBV2,TRBD2,TGTGCCAGCAAAAAGTTCCGGACTAGCGGGGGAACCTACGAGCAGTACTTC,CASKKFRTSGGTYEQYF
-,TRBJ2-1,TRBV5-4,TRBD2,TGTGCCAGCCGCACTAGCGGGGGGGTCCTTAGGGAGCAGTTCTTC,CASRTSGGVLREQFF
-,TRBJ1-5,TRBV7-9,-,TGTGCCAGCAGCTTGAACCAACTGAATCAGCCCCAGCATTTT,CASSLNQLNQPQHF
few,TRBJ2-7,TRBV13,TRBD1,TGTGCCAGCAGCCACCTCGGGACAGGACTCCTAAACGAGCAGTACTTC,CASSHLGTGLLNEQYF
-,TRBJ1-1,TRBV7-9,TRBD1,TGTGCCACCCAAGACGGGACAGGGCCCTGGGCTGAAGCTTTCTTT,CATQDGTGPWAEAFF
few,TRBJ2-3,TRBV29-1,TRBD2,TGCAGCGTTGGTGACTGGGGGAGCGGGGTCCCGCAGTATTTT,CSVGDWGSGVPQYF
once,TRBJ1-5,TRBV21-1,-,TGTGCCAGCAGCGTAACAGGGGTGATGGGACAGCCCCAGCATTTT,CASSVTGVMGQPQHF
once,TRBJ2-7,TRBV28,TRBD2,TGTGCCACCACAGTTGGTAGCGGGGGGGCAACCTACGAGCAGTACTTC,CATTVGSGGATYEQYF
-,TRBJ1-5,TRBV27,-,TGTGCCAGCAGTTTATCGATTCCAGGGCTTAGCAATCAGCCCCAGCATTTT,CASSLSIPGLSNQPQHF
-,TRBJ2-3,TRBV28,TRBD1,TGTGCCAGCAACCAAGGGGGCGGTTCCACAGATACGCAGTATTTT,CASNQGGGSTDTQYF
few,TRBJ1-4,TRBV5-6,TRBD1,TGTGCCAGCACCCATAACAGGGGATACGAAAAACTGTTTTTT,CASTHNRGYEKLFF
few,TRBJ1-1,TRBV29-1,-,TGCAGCGTTGACAGGTTAGAGGGGGTCACTGAAGCTTTCTTT,CSVDRLEGVTEAFF
-,TRBJ2-3,TRBV4-1,-,TGCGCCAGCAGCCAACCACAGGGCACAGATACGCAGTATTTT,CASSQPQGTDTQYF
-,TRBJ2-1,TRBV10-2,-,TGCGCCAGCTCGGACTGGAGCAATGAGCAGTTCTTC,CASSDWSNEQFF
-,TRBJ1-6,TRBV9,-,TGTGCCAGCAGCGCCTCTCAGGGAGGGCTCTCACCCCTCCACTTT,CASSASQGGLSPLHF
-,TRBJ1-2,TRBV7-2,-,TGTGCCAGCAGCTTAGAGGCAGGGGCCTATGGCTACACCTTC,CASSLEAGAYGYTF
-,TRBJ2-3,TRBV30,-,TGTGCCTGGAGTACTCAGATCCCGGGAGATACGCAGTATTTT,CAWSTQIPGDTQYF
-,TRBJ2-3,TRBV5-1,-,TGCGCCAGCAGCTTGGTCCCCGGCACAGATACGCAGTATTTT,CASSLVPGTDTQYF
-,TRBJ2-7,TRBV20-1,TRBD1,TGCAGTGCTCCCACAGGGGTCGAGCAGTACTTC,CSAPTGVEQYF
-,TRBJ2-2,TRBV15,TRBD1,TGTGCCACCAGCAGATTGGGACAGGTTGCCGGGGAGCTGTTTTTT,CATSRLGQVAGELFF
-,TRBJ2-1,TRBV5-1,TRBD2,TGCGCCAGCAGCTTGGTAGCGGGGGCTCTCTACAATGAGCAGTTCTTC,CASSLVAGALYNEQFF
few,TRBJ2-3,TRBV20-1,-,TGCAGTGCTAGCGTCACAGATACGCAGTATTTT,CSASVTDTQYF
-,TRBJ1-6,TRBV4-2,-,TGTGCCAGCAGCGATACCGTACCACTGAATTCACCCCTCCACTTT,CASSDTVPLNSPLHF
-,TRBJ2-3,TRBV10-3,-,TGTGCCATCAGTGAGGGCTGGGGACAAACAGATACGCAGTATTTT,CAISEGWGQTDTQYF
few,TRBJ1-5,TRBV6-1,-,TGTGCCAGCAATAGCGGATTTAGCAATCAGCCCCAGCATTTT,CASNSGFSNQPQHF
-,TRBJ2-1,TRBV5-4,TRBD2,TGTGCCAGCTCCCCAGGCGGGGGCAATGAGCAGTTCTTC,CASSPGGGNEQFF
-,TRBJ2-1,TRBV18,TRBD1,TGTGCCAGCTCGCGGGACAGGAGCTCCTACAATGAGCAGTTCTTC,CASSRDRSSYNEQFF
once,TRBJ1-3,TRBV28,-,TGTGCCAGCAGAACCACGGCTGGAAACACCATATATTTT,CASRTTAGNTIYF
once,TRBJ2-1,TRBV19,-,TGTGCCAGTAGTCCGGGTTACAATGAGCAGTTCTTC,CASSPGYNEQFF
-,TRBJ1-2,TRBV14,-,TGTGCCAGCAGCCAAGATCGTGGGAGGGACCTTGGCGGCCACACCTTC,CASSQDRGRDLGGHTF
-,TRBJ1-4,TRBV5-1,TRBD1,TGCGCCAGCAGCTTGGCTCAGGGGGGATCAAATGAAAAACTGTTTTTT,CASSLAQGGSNEKLFF
-,TRBJ2-3,TRBV10-1,-,TGCGCCAGCAGTGAGTCGTTTTTAGTACCAGATACGCAGTATTTT,CASSESFLVPDTQYF
-,TRBJ2-7,TRBV4-1,-,TGCGCCAGCAGCCCCACACCAGGACAGCCCTACGAGCAGTACTTC,CASSPTPGQPYEQYF
-,TRBJ1-6,TRBV6-1,-,TGTGCCAGCATCGGGGAACCCTATAATTCACCCCTCCACTTT,CASIGEPYNSPLHF
-,TRBJ2-3,TRBV28,-,TGTGCCAGCAGTCCGCCCCGGTCCATGGAGTATTTT,CASSPPRSMEYF
-,TRBJ1-5,TRBV15,-,TGTGCCACCAGCAGACACCGGGACTTACGCAATCAGCCCCAGCATTTT,CATSRHRDLRNQPQHF
few,TRBJ2-1,TRBV18,TRBD1,TGTGCCAGCTCACTCACAGGGGCGTCTAAAAATGAGCAGTTCTTC,CASSLTGASKNEQFF
-,TRBJ2-3,TRBV28,-,TGTGCCAGCAGTTTCACCGAGCAGGGCCCAGATACGCAGTATTTT,CASSFTEQGPDTQYF
-,TRBJ2-7,TRBV4-2,TRBD2,TGTGCCAGCAGCCAAGCGGGACTAGCGGGGGACGAGCAGTACTTC,CASSQAGLAGDEQYF
-,TRBJ2-2,TRBV5-1,-,TGCGCCAGCAGCTTGCGGCGGGGAGCGAACACCGGGGAGCTGTTTTTT,CASSLRRGANTGELFF
few,TRBJ1-4,TRBV6-5,TRBD1,TGTGCCACCGGGACAGGGCTTAATCAAAAACTGTTTTTT,CATGTGLNQKLFF
-,TRBJ1-1,TRBV15,TRBD1,TGTGCCACCAGCAGAGATAGGTCGGAGGGGGCGGGAGCTTTCTTT,CATSRDRSEGAGAFF
-,TRBJ2-7,TRBV5-6,-,TGTGCCAGCAGGAGGGCCGGAGCCTACGAGCAGTACTTC,CASRRAGAYEQYF
few,TRBJ1-4,TRBV4-1,-,TGCGCCAGCAGCCAGCAACTCGAGTTTGGTAGGGGAAAACTGTTTTTT,CASSQQLEFGRGKLFF
-,TRBJ2-7,TRBV28,TRBD1,TGTGCCAGCAGTTTACGGACAGGTAGCTCCTACGAGCAGTACTTC,CASSLRTGSSYEQYF
-,TRBJ2-7,TRBV4-3,TRBD1,TGCGCCAGCAGCCGGGGACAGGGACGCTACGAGCAGTACTTC,CASSRGQGRYEQYF
-,TRBJ2-2,TRBV27,TRBD1,TGTGCCAGCAGTTACAGGGGAGGGGAGCTGTTTTTT,CASSYRGGELFF
-,TRBJ1-6,TRBV27,-,TGTGCCAGCAGGCGAGACACCCAAAATTCACCCCTCCACTTT,CASRRDTQNSPLHF
-,TRBJ2-3,TRBV10-1,TRBD2,TGCGCCAGCAGTGACCTAGCGGGGGGCCAGGGGGATACGCAGTATTTT,CASSDLAGGQGDTQYF
-,TRBJ2-1,TRBV7-6,-,TGTGCCAGCAGCTTCCTGGGGAGAGGGAATGAGCAGTTCTTC,CASSFLGRGNEQFF
-,TRBJ2-7,TRBV5-1,TRBD1,TGCGCCAGCAGCTCCGGGACAGGATTCTTCTACGAGCAGTACTTC,CASSSGTGFFYEQYF